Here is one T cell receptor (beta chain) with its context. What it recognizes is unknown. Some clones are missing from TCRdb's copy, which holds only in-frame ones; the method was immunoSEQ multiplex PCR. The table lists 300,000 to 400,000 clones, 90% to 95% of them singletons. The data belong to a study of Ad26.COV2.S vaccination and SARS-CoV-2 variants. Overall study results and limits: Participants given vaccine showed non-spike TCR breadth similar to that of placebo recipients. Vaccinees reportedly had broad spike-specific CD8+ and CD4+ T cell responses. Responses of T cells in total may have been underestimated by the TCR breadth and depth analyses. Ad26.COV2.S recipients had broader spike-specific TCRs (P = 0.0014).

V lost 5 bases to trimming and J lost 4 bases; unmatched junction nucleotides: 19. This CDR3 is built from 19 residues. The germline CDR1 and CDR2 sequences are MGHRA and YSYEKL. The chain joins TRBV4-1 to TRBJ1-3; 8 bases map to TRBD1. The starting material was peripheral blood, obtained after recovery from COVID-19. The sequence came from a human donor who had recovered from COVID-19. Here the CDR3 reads CASSSPAGGSSGPGNTIYF. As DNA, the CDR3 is TGCGCCAGCAGCTCCCCAGCAGGGGGCTCGTCGGGCCCCGGAAACACCATATATTTT.